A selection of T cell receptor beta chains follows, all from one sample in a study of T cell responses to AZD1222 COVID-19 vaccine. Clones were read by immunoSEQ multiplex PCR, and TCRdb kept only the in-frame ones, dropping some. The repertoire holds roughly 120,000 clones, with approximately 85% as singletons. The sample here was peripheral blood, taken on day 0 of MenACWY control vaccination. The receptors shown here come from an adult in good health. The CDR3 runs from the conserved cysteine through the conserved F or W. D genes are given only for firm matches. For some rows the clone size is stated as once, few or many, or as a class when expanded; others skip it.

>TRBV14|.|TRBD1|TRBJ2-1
TGTGCCAGCAGTCCAGGGACAGGGCTGAGAGATGAGCAGTTCTTC
CASSPGTGLRDEQFF
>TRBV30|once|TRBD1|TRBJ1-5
TGTGCCTGGAGAGCACCTCGGACAGGGAGCAATCAGCCCCAGCATTTT
CAWRAPRTGSNQPQHF
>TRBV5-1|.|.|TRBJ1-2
TGCGCCAGCAGCAAGGACACTTACCCTGGCTACACCTTC
CASSKDTYPGYTF
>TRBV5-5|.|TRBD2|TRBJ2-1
TGTGCCAGCAGCCTGGTCGTCGGCGGGAGCTCCTACAATGAGCAGTTCTTC
CASSLVVGGSSYNEQFF
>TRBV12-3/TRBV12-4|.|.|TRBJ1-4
TGTGCCAGCAGTCCGGACCGGAGCGAAAAACTGTTTTTT
CASSPDRSEKLFF
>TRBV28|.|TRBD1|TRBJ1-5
TGTGCCAGCAGTGGACAGGGGGTGGATCAGCCCCAGCATTTT
CASSGQGVDQPQHF
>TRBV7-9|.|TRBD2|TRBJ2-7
TGTGCCAGCAGAACGTCTGGGAGGGTCTACGAGCAGTACTTC
CASRTSGRVYEQYF
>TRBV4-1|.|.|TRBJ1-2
TGCGCCAGCAGCCAATTTTTTTCCGGGACGGTCGATGGCTACACCTTC
CASSQFFSGTVDGYTF
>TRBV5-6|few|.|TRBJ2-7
TGTGCCAGCAGCTTTGTACCAAGAAGCGAGCAGTACTTC
CASSFVPRSEQYF
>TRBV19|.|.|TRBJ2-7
TGTGCCAGTAGTCTGGGAGAGGGCACCTACGAGCAGTACTTC
CASSLGEGTYEQYF
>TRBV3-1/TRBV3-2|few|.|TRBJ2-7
TGTGCCAGCAGCCAAGCCGAGGGGGAGAGCGAGCAGTACTTC
CASSQAEGESEQYF
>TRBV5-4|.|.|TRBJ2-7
TGTGCCAGCAGCTTGGCCCCCGGCGAGCAGTACTTC
CASSLAPGEQYF
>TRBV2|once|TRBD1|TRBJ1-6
TGTGCCAGCACGGGGACAGCCAATTCACCCCTCCACTTT
CASTGTANSPLHF
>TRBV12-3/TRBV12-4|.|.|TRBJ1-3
TGTGCCAGCAGTTTAGAAGGAAACACCATATATTTT
CASSLEGNTIYF
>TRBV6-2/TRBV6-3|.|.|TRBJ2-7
TGTGCCAGCAGTTACTCGCGTCCGGCACCTAGAGACTACGAGCAGTACTTC
CASSYSRPAPRDYEQYF
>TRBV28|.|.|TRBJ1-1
TGTGCCCTAGGAAGCCCCAGGACCACTGAAGCTTTCTTT
CALGSPRTTEAFF
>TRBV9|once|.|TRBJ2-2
TGTGCCAGCAGCGTAGCACTAGTTAGCACCGGGGAGCTGTTTTTT
CASSVALVSTGELFF
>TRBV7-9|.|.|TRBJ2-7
TGTGCCAGCAGCCCCTCGGCGCGTTACGAGCAGTACTTC
CASSPSARYEQYF
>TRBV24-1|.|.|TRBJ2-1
TGTGCCACCAGCACCGGGACCTTTACCTACAATGAGCAGTTCTTC
CATSTGTFTYNEQFF
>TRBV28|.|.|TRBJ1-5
TGTGCCAGCAGCGTGCCGGTTAATGGCAATCAGCCCCAGCATTTT
CASSVPVNGNQPQHF
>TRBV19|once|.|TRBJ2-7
TGTGCCAGTAGTACCCAGCGCCACGGCGAGCAGTACTTC
CASSTQRHGEQYF
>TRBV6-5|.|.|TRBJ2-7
TGTGCCAGCTTCGAAGTAGGGGGGGGGTTCTACGAGCAGTACTTC
CASFEVGGGFYEQYF
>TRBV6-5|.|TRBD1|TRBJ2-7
TGTGCCAGCAGTTGGGGGGACAGGGGCGACGAGCAGTACTTC
CASSWGDRGDEQYF
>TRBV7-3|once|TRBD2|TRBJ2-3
TGTGCCAGCAGCTTAGGGACTAGCGGTCGCAAGGATACGCAGTATTTT
CASSLGTSGRKDTQYF
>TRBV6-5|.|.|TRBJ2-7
TGTGCCAGCTTATCAGGGAAGAGCTCCTACGAGCAGTACTTC
CASLSGKSSYEQYF
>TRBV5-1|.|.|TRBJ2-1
TGCGCCAGCAGCTTAGAGACTAGTAACGATGAGCAGTTCTTC
CASSLETSNDEQFF
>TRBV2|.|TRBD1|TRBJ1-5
TGTGCCAGCAGACGACAGGGGTATCAGCCCCAGCATTTT
CASRRQGYQPQHF
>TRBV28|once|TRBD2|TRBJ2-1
TGTGCCAGCACCACTTGGCCGGCGGGGGACGGTGAGCAGTTCTTC
CASTTWPAGDGEQFF
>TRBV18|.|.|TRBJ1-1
TGTGCCAGCTCACCATCACAGGGTACTGAAGCTTTCTTT
CASSPSQGTEAFF
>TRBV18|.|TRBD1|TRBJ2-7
TGTGCCAGCTCACCATACACAGGGGCCCAGGCTTCGGGCATGAAGTACTTC
CASSPYTGAQASGMKYF
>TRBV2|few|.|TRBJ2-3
TGTGCCAGCAGTCCCCCGCCGGAGGAGTCTGAGACAGATACGCAGTATTTT
CASSPPPEESETDTQYF
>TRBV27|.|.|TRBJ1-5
TGTGCCAGCAGTCGGGACTACAAAAGGTCCCTTAATCAGCCCCAGCATTTT
CASSRDYKRSLNQPQHF
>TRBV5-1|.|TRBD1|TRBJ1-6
TGCGCCAGCAGCCTGGGGACAGCATATAATTCACCCCTCCACTTT
CASSLGTAYNSPLHF